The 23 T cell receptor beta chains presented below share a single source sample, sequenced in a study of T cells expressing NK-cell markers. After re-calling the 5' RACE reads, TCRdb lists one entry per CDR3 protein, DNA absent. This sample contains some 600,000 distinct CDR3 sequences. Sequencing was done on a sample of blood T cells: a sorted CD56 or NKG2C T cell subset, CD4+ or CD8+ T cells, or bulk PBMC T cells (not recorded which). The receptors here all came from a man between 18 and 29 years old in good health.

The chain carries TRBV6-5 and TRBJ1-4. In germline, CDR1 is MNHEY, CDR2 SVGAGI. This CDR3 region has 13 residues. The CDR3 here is CASSYSTTGKLFF.

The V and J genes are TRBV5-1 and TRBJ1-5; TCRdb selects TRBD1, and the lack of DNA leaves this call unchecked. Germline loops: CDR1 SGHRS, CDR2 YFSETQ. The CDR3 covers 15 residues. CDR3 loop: CASSLGGLGNQPQHF.

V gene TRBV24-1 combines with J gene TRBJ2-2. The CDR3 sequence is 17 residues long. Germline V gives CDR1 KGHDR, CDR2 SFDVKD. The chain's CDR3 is CATSDPASNKYTGELFF.

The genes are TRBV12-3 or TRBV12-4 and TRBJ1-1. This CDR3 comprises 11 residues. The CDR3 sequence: CASHSNTEAFF.

The chain's CDR3 is CASSQEDRDSYNEQFF. J is TRBJ2-1 and V is TRBV4-3; TCRdb designates TRBD1, a call that cannot be tested without DNA. CDR1 LGHNA and CDR2 YSLEER come from the germline V gene. The CDR3 has 16 residues.

The CDR3 sequence: CASSFTPGSSTDTQYF. V usage is TRBV12-3 or TRBV12-4 and J usage is TRBJ2-3; TCRdb's assignment of TRBD1 cannot be checked, as there is no DNA. CDR3 length equals 16 residues.

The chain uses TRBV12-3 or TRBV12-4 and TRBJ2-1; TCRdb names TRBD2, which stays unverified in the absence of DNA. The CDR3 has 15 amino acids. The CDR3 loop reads CASRERGSSYNEQFF.

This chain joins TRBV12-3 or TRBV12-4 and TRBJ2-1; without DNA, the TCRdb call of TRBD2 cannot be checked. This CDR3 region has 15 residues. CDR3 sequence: CASRARGSGYNEQFF.

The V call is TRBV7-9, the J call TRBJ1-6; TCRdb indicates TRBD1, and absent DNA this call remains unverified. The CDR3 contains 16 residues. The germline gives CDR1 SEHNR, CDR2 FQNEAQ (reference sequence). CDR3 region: CASSHGTGLFNSPLHF.

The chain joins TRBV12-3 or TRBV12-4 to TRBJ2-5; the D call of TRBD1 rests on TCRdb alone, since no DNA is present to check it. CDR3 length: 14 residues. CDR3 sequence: CASRGHSLQETQYF.

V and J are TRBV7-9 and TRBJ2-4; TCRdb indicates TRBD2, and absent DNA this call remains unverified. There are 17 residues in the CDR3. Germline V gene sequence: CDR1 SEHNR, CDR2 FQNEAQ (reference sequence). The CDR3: CASSLVLADLAKNIQYF.

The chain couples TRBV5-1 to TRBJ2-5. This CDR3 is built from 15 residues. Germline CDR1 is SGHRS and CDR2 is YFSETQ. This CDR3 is CASSLAVAGSETQYF.

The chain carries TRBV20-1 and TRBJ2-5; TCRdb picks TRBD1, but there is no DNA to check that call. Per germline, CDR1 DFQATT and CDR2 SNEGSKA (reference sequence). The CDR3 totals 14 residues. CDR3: CSASTQGDQETQYF.

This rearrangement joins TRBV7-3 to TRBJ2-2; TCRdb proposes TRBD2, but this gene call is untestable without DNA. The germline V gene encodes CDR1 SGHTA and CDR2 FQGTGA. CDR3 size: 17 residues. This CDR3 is CASSLPGLAGGAGELFF.

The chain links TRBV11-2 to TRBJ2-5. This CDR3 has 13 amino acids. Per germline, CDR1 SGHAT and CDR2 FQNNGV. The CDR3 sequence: CASSIDGWETQYF. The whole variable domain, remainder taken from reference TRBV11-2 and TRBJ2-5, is EAGVAQSPRYKIIEKRQSVAFWCNPISGHATLYWYQQILGQGPKLLIQFQNNGVVDDSQLPKDRFSAERLKGVDSTLKIQPAKLEDSAVYLCASSIDGWETQYFGPGTRLLVL.

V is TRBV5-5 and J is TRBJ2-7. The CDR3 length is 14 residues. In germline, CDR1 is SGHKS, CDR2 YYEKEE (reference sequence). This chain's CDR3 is CASSFSRLAYEQYF.

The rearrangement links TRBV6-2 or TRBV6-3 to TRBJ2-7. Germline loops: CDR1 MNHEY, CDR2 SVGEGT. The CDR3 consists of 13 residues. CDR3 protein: CASRRGTVYEQYF.

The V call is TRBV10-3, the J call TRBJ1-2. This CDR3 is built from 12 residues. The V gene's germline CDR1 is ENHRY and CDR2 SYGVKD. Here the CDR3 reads CAIKGTNYGYTF.

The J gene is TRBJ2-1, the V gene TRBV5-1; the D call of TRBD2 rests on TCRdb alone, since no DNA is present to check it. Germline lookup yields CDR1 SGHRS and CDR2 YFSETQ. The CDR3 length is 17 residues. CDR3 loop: CASSFGTSGRRLNEQFF.

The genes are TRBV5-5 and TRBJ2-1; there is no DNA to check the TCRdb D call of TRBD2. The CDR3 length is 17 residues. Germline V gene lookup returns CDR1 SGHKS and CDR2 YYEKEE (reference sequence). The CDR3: CASSLVFGTNSYNEQFF.

CDR3 residues: CASGLRENSPLHF. The rearrangement uses TRBV27 and TRBJ1-6; TCRdb outputs TRBD1, but without DNA this stays unchecked. The CDR3 has 13 amino acids. CDR1 is MNHEY and CDR2 is SMNVEV in the germline V gene (reference sequence).

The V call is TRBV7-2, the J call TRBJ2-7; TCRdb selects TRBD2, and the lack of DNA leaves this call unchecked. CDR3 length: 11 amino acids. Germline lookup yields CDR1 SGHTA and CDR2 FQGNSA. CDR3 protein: CASSLGLSQSF.

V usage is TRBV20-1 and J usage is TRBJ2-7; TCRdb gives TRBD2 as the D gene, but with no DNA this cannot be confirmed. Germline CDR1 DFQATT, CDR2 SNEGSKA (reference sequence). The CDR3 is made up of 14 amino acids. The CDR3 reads CSARDRRAGFEQYF.